This is a list of T cell receptor beta chains from one sample in a study of T cell changes during pregnancy in multiple sclerosis. TCRdb's copy holds only in-frame clones and misses some; the assay was immunoSEQ multiplex PCR. Of about 79,000 clones detected, about 90% appear once; the ten largest clones hold about 0.52%. Sequenced material: CD4+ T cells from peripheral blood mononuclear cells, taken in the second trimester of pregnancy. These receptors were taken from a female donor with multiple sclerosis, enrolled in a pregnancy study. The CDR3 runs from the conserved cysteine through the conserved F or W. A D gene is named only where the DNA matches it firmly. Not all rows give a size; the values are once, few, many and, for expanded clones, a class.

v_gene: TRBV30
d_gene: TRBD1
abundance: NA
j_gene: TRBJ2-7
CDR3aa: CAWRGARQGAREQYF
CDR3nt: TGTGCCTGGAGAGGGGCTCGACAGGGGGCTCGGGAGCAGTACTTC

v_gene: TRBV28
d_gene: NA
abundance: NA
j_gene: TRBJ2-2
CDR3aa: CASTGLGLGGGELFF
CDR3nt: TGTGCCAGCACAGGGCTGGGACTCGGGGGCGGGGAGCTGTTTTTT

v_gene: TRBV7-2
d_gene: NA
abundance: NA
j_gene: TRBJ2-5
CDR3aa: CASSLFRTPQETQYF
CDR3nt: TGTGCCAGCAGCTTGTTCCGGACACCCCAAGAGACCCAGTACTTC

v_gene: TRBV28
d_gene: TRBD2
abundance: few
j_gene: TRBJ2-3
CDR3aa: CASTTSLGLAGDTDTQYF
CDR3nt: TGTGCCAGCACCACCTCTTTGGGACTAGCGGGAGACACAGATACGCAGTATTTT

v_gene: TRBV29-1
d_gene: NA
abundance: NA
j_gene: TRBJ2-2
CDR3aa: CSAGLTAPTFHFTVPELFF
CDR3nt: TGCAGCGCTGGCCTGACAGCACCTACGTTTCACTTCACGGTCCCGGAGCTGTTTTTT

v_gene: TRBV6-5
d_gene: NA
abundance: NA
j_gene: TRBJ1-1
CDR3aa: CASRVSLGSTEAFF
CDR3nt: TGTGCCAGCAGGGTCTCGCTTGGGAGCACTGAAGCTTTCTTT

v_gene: TRBV27
d_gene: TRBD1
abundance: once
j_gene: TRBJ2-1
CDR3aa: CASSLSGGHSNRHSYEQFF
CDR3nt: TGTGCCAGCAGTCTTTCAGGGGGACACTCGAACAGACACTCCTATGAGCAGTTCTTC

v_gene: TRBV25-1
d_gene: NA
abundance: NA
j_gene: TRBJ1-6
CDR3aa: CASTQGQSSSPLHF
CDR3nt: TGTGCCAGCACCCAAGGACAGTCTAGTTCACCCCTCCACTTT

v_gene: TRBV5-1
d_gene: NA
abundance: NA
j_gene: TRBJ2-6
CDR3aa: CASSRTASGANVLTF
CDR3nt: TGCGCCAGCAGCAGAACAGCCTCTGGGGCCAACGTCCTGACTTTC

v_gene: TRBV7-9
d_gene: TRBD1
abundance: NA
j_gene: TRBJ2-3
CDR3aa: CASRQTGAPTDTQYF
CDR3nt: TGTGCCAGCCGCCAGACAGGGGCACCCACAGATACGCAGTATTTT

v_gene: TRBV21-1
d_gene: NA
abundance: few
j_gene: TRBJ1-2
CDR3aa: CASSRGEDSIFGYYGYTF
CDR3nt: TGTGCCAGCAGCCGCGGTGAGGACAGTATTTTCGGCTACTATGGCTACACCTTC

v_gene: TRBV21-1
d_gene: NA
abundance: NA
j_gene: TRBJ2-5
CDR3aa: CASSKTGPRGQETQYF
CDR3nt: TGTGCCAGCAGCAAGACTGGACCTAGGGGCCAAGAGACCCAGTACTTC

v_gene: TRBV7-2
d_gene: TRBD1
abundance: NA
j_gene: TRBJ1-2
CDR3aa: CASSLAPGQGAYGYTF
CDR3nt: TGTGCCAGCAGCTTAGCGCCGGGACAGGGGGCTTATGGCTACACCTTC

v_gene: TRBV9
d_gene: NA
abundance: once
j_gene: TRBJ2-5
CDR3aa: CASSVASGQETQYF
CDR3nt: TGTGCCAGCAGCGTAGCGTCCGGGCAAGAGACCCAGTACTTC

v_gene: TRBV18
d_gene: NA
abundance: NA
j_gene: TRBJ1-2
CDR3aa: CASSPGGEGGYTF
CDR3nt: TGTGCCAGCTCACCAGGCGGGGAGGGTGGCTACACCTTC

v_gene: TRBV6-1
d_gene: NA
abundance: NA
j_gene: TRBJ2-7
CDR3aa: CASKTGSSYEQYF
CDR3nt: TGTGCCAGCAAAACAGGGTCCTCCTACGAGCAGTACTTC

v_gene: TRBV28
d_gene: NA
abundance: NA
j_gene: TRBJ1-5
CDR3aa: CASNSRRVASTNQPQHF
CDR3nt: TGTGCCAGCAACTCCCGACGGGTCGCATCTACCAATCAGCCCCAGCATTTT

v_gene: TRBV15
d_gene: TRBD1
abundance: NA
j_gene: TRBJ1-2
CDR3aa: CATSEGQGVYGYTF
CDR3nt: TGTGCCACCAGCGAGGGACAGGGGGTCTATGGCTACACCTTC

v_gene: TRBV30
d_gene: NA
abundance: NA
j_gene: TRBJ2-2
CDR3aa: CAWSRQGWTGELFF
CDR3nt: TGTGCCTGGAGTAGGCAGGGTTGGACCGGGGAGCTGTTTTTT

v_gene: TRBV5-4
d_gene: NA
abundance: NA
j_gene: TRBJ2-1
CDR3aa: CASSPFRGGMFSYNEQFF
CDR3nt: TGTGCCAGCAGCCCTTTTAGGGGGGGGATGTTCTCCTACAATGAGCAGTTCTTC

v_gene: TRBV28
d_gene: NA
abundance: once
j_gene: TRBJ2-2
CDR3aa: CASSPPSRVTGELFF
CDR3nt: TGTGCCAGCAGTCCTCCATCCCGGGTCACCGGGGAGCTGTTTTTT

v_gene: TRBV28
d_gene: TRBD1
abundance: NA
j_gene: TRBJ1-5
CDR3aa: CASSSAGTGNQPQHF
CDR3nt: TGTGCCAGCAGTTCCGCCGGGACAGGGAATCAGCCCCAGCATTTT

v_gene: TRBV15
d_gene: TRBD2
abundance: NA
j_gene: TRBJ2-4
CDR3aa: CATSRDLAGSNIQYF
CDR3nt: TGTGCCACCAGCAGAGATTTAGCGGGGAGCAACATTCAGTACTTC

v_gene: TRBV11-2
d_gene: NA
abundance: NA
j_gene: TRBJ2-3
CDR3aa: CASSLLTGTDTQYF
CDR3nt: TGTGCCAGCAGCTTATTGACTGGGACAGATACGCAGTATTTT

v_gene: TRBV11-2
d_gene: NA
abundance: NA
j_gene: TRBJ1-6
CDR3aa: CASKEIGRTGSPLHF
CDR3nt: TGTGCCAGCAAGGAGATTGGCAGGACGGGATCACCCCTCCACTTT

v_gene: TRBV5-6
d_gene: NA
abundance: few
j_gene: TRBJ1-1
CDR3aa: CASSLARDVAFF
CDR3nt: TGTGCCAGCAGCTTAGCCAGGGATGTAGCTTTCTTT

v_gene: TRBV19
d_gene: NA
abundance: few
j_gene: TRBJ1-2
CDR3aa: CASSMTGYEGYTF
CDR3nt: TGTGCCAGTAGTATGACTGGGTATGAGGGCTACACCTTC

v_gene: TRBV7-3
d_gene: TRBD2
abundance: NA
j_gene: TRBJ2-2
CDR3aa: CASSPTSGDTGELFF
CDR3nt: TGTGCCAGCAGCCCGACTAGCGGAGACACCGGGGAGCTGTTTTTT

v_gene: TRBV6-1
d_gene: NA
abundance: NA
j_gene: TRBJ2-7
CDR3aa: CASSEPGRNIYEQYF
CDR3nt: TGTGCCAGCAGTGAACCCGGCAGGAATATCTACGAGCAGTACTTC

v_gene: TRBV5-6
d_gene: TRBD2
abundance: NA
j_gene: TRBJ2-1
CDR3aa: CASRHSGGAYNEQFF
CDR3nt: TGTGCCAGCAGGCATAGCGGGGGGGCATACAATGAGCAGTTCTTC

v_gene: TRBV6-4
d_gene: NA
abundance: NA
j_gene: TRBJ1-5
CDR3aa: CASSWESGQPQHF
CDR3nt: TGTGCCAGCAGTTGGGAGTCGGGCCAGCCCCAGCATTTT

v_gene: TRBV20-1
d_gene: NA
abundance: few
j_gene: TRBJ1-3
CDR3aa: CSARVENTIYF
CDR3nt: TGCAGTGCTAGAGTGGAGAACACCATATATTTT

v_gene: TRBV27
d_gene: TRBD1
abundance: NA
j_gene: TRBJ2-7
CDR3aa: CASSLSDRYYEQYF
CDR3nt: TGTGCCAGCAGTTTATCGGACAGGTACTACGAGCAGTACTTC